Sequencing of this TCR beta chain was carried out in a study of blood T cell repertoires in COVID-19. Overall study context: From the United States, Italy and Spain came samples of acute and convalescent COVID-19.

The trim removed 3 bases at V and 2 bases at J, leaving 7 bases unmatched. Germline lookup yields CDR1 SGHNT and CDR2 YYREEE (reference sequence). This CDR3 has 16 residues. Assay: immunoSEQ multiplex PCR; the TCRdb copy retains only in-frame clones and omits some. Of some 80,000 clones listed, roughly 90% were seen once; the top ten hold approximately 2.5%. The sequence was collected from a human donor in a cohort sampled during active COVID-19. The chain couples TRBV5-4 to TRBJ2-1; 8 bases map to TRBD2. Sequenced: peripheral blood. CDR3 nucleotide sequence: TGTGCCAGCAGCTCTCAAACGGGACTAGCCTACAATGAGCAGTTCTTC. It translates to CASSSQTGLAYNEQFF. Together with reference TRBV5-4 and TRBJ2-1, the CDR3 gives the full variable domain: ETGVTQSPTHLIKTRGQQVTLRCSSQSGHNTVSWYQQALGQGPQFIFQYYREEENGRGNFPPRFSGLQFPNYSSELNVNALELDDSALYLCASSSQTGLAYNEQFFGPGTRLTVL.